This TCR beta chain was captured in a study of OX40 agonist ivuxolimab in advanced cancers. The study, taken as a whole, reports: Average numbers of expanded clones were greater in CD8+ T cells than in CD4+.

Some clones are missing from TCRdb's copy, which holds only in-frame ones; the method was immunoSEQ multiplex PCR. Among 69,000 or so clones listed, approximately 89% were seen once. This clone was detected only once. The target antigen is unknown. V was trimmed by 0 bases and J by 4 bases, leaving 9 bases between them. The CDR3 consists of 13 residues. Per the germline V gene, CDR1 is GTSNPN and CDR2 is SVGIG (reference sequence). The clonotype originates from an adult with an advanced solid tumor such as melanoma, head and neck, liver or kidney cancer. V and J are TRBV30 and TRBJ1-1; weak D call: TRBD1 (6 bases). The starting material was CD4+ or CD8+ T cells sorted from blood, obtained in a trial of the OX40 agonist ivuxolimab. DNA for the CDR3: TGTGCCTGGAGTGTACAGGGACCCACTGAAGCTTTCTTT. Translated, it gives CAWSVQGPTEAFF.